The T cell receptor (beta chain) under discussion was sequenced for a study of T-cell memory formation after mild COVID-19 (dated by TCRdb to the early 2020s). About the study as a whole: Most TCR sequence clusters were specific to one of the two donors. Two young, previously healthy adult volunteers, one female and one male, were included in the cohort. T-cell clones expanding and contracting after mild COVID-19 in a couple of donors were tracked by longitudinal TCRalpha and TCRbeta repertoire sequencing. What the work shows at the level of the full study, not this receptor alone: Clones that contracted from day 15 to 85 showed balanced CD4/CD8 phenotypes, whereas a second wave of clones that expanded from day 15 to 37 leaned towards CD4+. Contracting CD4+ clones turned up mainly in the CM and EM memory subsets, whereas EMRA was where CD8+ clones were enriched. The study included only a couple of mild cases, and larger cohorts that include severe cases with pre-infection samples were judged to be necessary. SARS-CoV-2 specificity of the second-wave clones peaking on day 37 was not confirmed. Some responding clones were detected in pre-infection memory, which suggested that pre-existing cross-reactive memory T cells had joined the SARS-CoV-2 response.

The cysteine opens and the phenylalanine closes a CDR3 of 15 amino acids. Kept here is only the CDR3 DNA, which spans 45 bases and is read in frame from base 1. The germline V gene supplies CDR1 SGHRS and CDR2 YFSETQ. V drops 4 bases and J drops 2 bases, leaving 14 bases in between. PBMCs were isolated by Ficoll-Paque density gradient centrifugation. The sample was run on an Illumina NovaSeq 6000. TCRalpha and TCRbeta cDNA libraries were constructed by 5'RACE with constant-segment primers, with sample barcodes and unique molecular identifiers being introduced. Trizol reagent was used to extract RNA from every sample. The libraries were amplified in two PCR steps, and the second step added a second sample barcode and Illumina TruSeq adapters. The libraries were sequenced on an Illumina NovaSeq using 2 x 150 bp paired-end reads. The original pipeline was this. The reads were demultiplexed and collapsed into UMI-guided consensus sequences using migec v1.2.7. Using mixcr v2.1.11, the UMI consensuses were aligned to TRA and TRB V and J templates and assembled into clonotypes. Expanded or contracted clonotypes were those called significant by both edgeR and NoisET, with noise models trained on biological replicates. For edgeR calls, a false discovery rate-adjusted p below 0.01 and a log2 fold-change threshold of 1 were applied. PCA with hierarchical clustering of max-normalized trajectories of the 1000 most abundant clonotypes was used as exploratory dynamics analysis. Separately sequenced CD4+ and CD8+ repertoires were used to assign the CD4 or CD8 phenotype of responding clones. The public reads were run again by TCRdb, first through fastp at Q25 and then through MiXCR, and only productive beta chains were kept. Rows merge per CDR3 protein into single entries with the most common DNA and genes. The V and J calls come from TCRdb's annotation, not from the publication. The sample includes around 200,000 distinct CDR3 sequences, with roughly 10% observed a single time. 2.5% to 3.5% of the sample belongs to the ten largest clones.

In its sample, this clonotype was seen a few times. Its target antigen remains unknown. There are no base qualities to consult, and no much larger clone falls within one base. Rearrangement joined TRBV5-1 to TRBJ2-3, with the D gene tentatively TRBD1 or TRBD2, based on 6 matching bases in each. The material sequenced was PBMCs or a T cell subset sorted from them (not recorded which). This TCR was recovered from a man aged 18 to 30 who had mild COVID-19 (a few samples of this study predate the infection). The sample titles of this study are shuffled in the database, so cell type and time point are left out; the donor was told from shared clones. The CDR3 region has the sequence CASSPQQGLTDTQYF. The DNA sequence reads TGCGCCAGCAGCCCGCAACAGGGACTCACAGATACGCAGTATTTT.